Described below is a single T cell receptor beta chain sequence and its context. Its antigen is not yet known. The record has no base qualities; no much larger clone is one base away. One collaborating source in Seattle enrolled patients while the patients were actively infected and followed the patients over time throughout the course of disease. Each collaborating institution followed its own protocols to collect whole blood in K2EDTA tubes. For TCRbeta analysis, collaborators shipped samples as frozen whole blood, isolated PBMCs, or DNA extracted from either of those sample types. The data stem from a study of blood T cell repertoires in COVID-19 (dated by TCRdb to about 2020). With respect to the entire study: Collaborator samples came from the United States, Italy and Spain and covered acute and convalescent phases of COVID-19. The prospective study material was composed of cDNA or gDNA derived from T cells, B-cell-depleted T cells, or PBMCs. Subjects who had been exposed to COVID-19, were actively infected with it, or had recovered from it provided the deeply sampled blood TCRbeta repertoires that made up the dataset. A freely available public database, intended as a resource for researchers studying the immune response to SARS-CoV-2, is where the repertoires were released. Samples came from the ongoing ImmuneRACE study (first 160 participants) plus 1,254 subjects from 6 global collaborators. Sample metadata almost always included a de-identified subject ID, COVID-19 status, age in years and sex. HLA class I and class II types, where available, came from metadata supplied by the sample provider rather than from assay-based typing. The paper's findings and limits, for the study overall: Clinical and demographic metadata were provided uncurated, with the amount varying by source and participant.

The immunoSEQ Assay, a bias-controlled multiplex PCR, was used to amplify TCRbeta CDR3 regions from genomic DNA. Concerning the study's data processing: Nucleated cell counts per sample were estimated from amplification of reference gene primers within the assay. To quantify the absolute abundance of each unique TCRbeta CDR3 rearrangement, sequence reads were collapsed and filtered. For each sample, productive Simpson clonality was calculated as the square root of Simpson's diversity index across productive rearrangements. Drawn from immuneACCESS, this table holds only the in-frame rearrangements with V and J called that TCRdb kept. Clones are partly lost; checked studies trace under half to an unresolved V gene and leave the rest unexplained. Clone size and the V and J calls come from that table; the DNA yielded D and trimming. This sample has hundreds of thousands of clones in its table, and roughly nine tenths of those were observed once. Under 8.5% of the sample comes from the top ten.

CDR1 and CDR2, looked up from the germline V gene, are SGHAT and FQNNGV. The CDR3 starts with the cysteine, ends with the phenylalanine, and has 13 residues. This entry keeps only the CDR3 DNA: 39 bases, framed from base 1. Relative to germline, V is 7 bases shorter and J is 0 bases shorter, with 10 bases between their ends. Recombination linked TRBV11-2 to TRBJ2-7; the D gene is perhaps TRBD2, on 6 matching bases. The receptor comes from a woman in her fifties or sixties with COVID-19, enrolled during active disease. Sequences were obtained from peripheral blood. The nucleotide sequence is given as TGTGCCAGCATATCTAGCGTCTCCTACGAGCAGTACTTC. This sequence encodes CASISSVSYEQYF.